This T cell receptor (beta chain) stems from a study of naive and memory T cell subsets. In germline, CDR1 is SGHVS, CDR2 FNYEAQ. The CDR3 length is 17 residues. The V and J ends lost 6 bases and 1 base, in that order; junction bases with no gene match: 10. This clonotype has at least ten counts. The target antigen is unknown. Study results and caveats: Findings for naive and memory subsets could not be checked against ground truth. Gini index rose across naive, CM, EM and EMRA in CD4 and CD8.

The beta constant-region primer was an equimolar mix of two oligonucleotides covering TRBC1 and TRBC2. TCRdb ran MiXCR on the UMI-ligation and nested PCR reads and lists one entry per CDR3 protein. The table shows tens of thousands of distinct CDR3 sequences, with less than 15% occurring only once. The specimen sequenced was central memory CD4+ T cells from blood. This TCR derives from a human donor in good health. J is TRBJ2-5 and V is TRBV7-6, with 11 bases aligning to TRBD2. The CDR3 protein is CASSRRPGLAVQETQYF. The CDR3 DNA follows: TGTGCCAGCAGTCGGAGACCGGGACTAGCGGTCCAAGAGACCCAGTACTTC.